This TCR beta chain was recorded in a study of blood T cell repertoires in COVID-19. The wider study: PBMCs, B-cell-depleted T cells, or T cells provided the cDNA or gDNA that made up the material.

The CDR3 has 19 amino acids. Trimming took 0 bases from V and 2 from J, leaving 25 bases between them. The V gene's germline CDR1 is GTSNPN and CDR2 SVGIG (reference sequence). As originally analysed: Reference gene primer amplification gave estimated nucleated cell counts. TCRdb's table, derived via immunoSEQ multiplex PCR, lists solely in-frame clones and lacks some. From that table come the V and J calls and clone size; the DNA was used to work out D and trimming. The data show approximately 440,000 clones, 80% to 95% seen once. Residents of over 20 US areas, aged roughly 18 to 89 years, made up the participants. Participants reported their clinical history, and cohort assignment relied on those reports.

Sample: PBMCs or T cells enriched from blood (not recorded which). The V and J genes are TRBV30 and TRBJ1-2; TRBD1 might be the D (6 bases). The receptor was derived from a man aged 18 to 35 who had recovered from COVID-19. The CDR3, as DNA: TGTGCCTGGAGTGTACGGGGGGCTCCTCAGAGCCCGGCGAACTATGGCTACACCTTC. This encodes CAWSVRGAPQSPANYGYTF. Filled out from reference TRBV30 and TRBJ1-2, the complete variable domain reads SQTIHQWPATLVQPVGSPLSLECTVEGTSNPNLYWYRQAAGRGLQLLFYSVGIGQISSEVPQNLSASRPQDRQFILSSKKLLLSDSGFYLCAWSVRGAPQSPANYGYTFGSGTRLTVV.